This is a list of T cell receptor beta chains from one sample in a study of blood T cell repertoires in COVID-19. The protocol was immunoSEQ multiplex PCR, while the TCRdb copy is restricted to in-frame clones and leaves out a portion. Of over 90,000 clones in the sample, approximately 84% are singletons; the top ten hold around 27%. The sample was peripheral blood. Receptors originate from a man older than 75 with active or convalescent COVID-19. The CDR3 runs from the conserved cysteine through the conserved F or W. D genes are given only for firm matches. Clone size, where shown, is once, few, many, or a class for clones that have expanded.

clone_size j_call d_call v_call cdr3_aa cdr3_nt
few TRBJ2-2 NA TRBV10-2 CASSELRVPGELFF TGCGCCAGCAGTGAACTGAGGGTCCCCGGGGAGCTGTTTTTT
NA TRBJ1-2 NA TRBV3-1/TRBV3-2 CASSPAGSSPYGYTF TGTGCCAGCAGCCCGGCAGGATCCTCCCCCTATGGCTACACCTTC
NA TRBJ2-7 NA TRBV4-3 CASSQDPGNRDEQYF TGCGCCAGCAGCCAAGACCCGGGAAATAGGGACGAGCAGTACTTC
NA TRBJ1-6 NA TRBV19 CASSIGRGQRPSPLHF TGTGCCAGTAGTATCGGGAGGGGTCAGCGGCCATCACCCCTCCACTTT
NA TRBJ1-6 NA TRBV12-2 CASRSRADPLHF TGTGCAAGTCGCTCCCGAGCTGATCCCCTCCACTTT
NA TRBJ1-6 NA TRBV21-1 CASSFNWTGRSSPLHF TGTGCCAGCAGCTTCAATTGGACAGGGAGGAGTTCACCCCTCCACTTT
NA TRBJ2-1 NA TRBV7-2 CASSLATPVHALF TGTGCCAGCAGCTTAGCTACCCCGGTCCACGCGCTCTTC
NA TRBJ1-5 TRBD1 TRBV18 CASSPVGTGDQPQHF TGTGCCAGCTCACCAGTTGGGACAGGGGACCAGCCCCAGCATTTT
NA TRBJ1-5 TRBD1 TRBV19 CASSMGTGYSNQPQHF TGTGCCAGTAGTATGGGGACAGGTTATAGCAATCAGCCCCAGCATTTT
NA TRBJ2-1 TRBD2 TRBV7-2 CASSLRRGGSYNEQFF TGTGCCAGCAGCTTGCGGCGGGGGGGCTCCTACAATGAGCAGTTCTTC
NA TRBJ1-5 NA TRBV5-1 CASSSWGLLGQPQHF TGCGCCAGCAGCTCGTGGGGGCTCTTGGGACAGCCCCAGCATTTT
NA TRBJ1-3 NA TRBV28 CASSPGQLNTIYF TGTGCCAGCAGCCCCGGACAGCTAAACACCATATATTTT
NA TRBJ1-1 NA TRBV7-2 CASSSQGQFEAFF TGTGCCAGCAGCTCCCAAGGACAGTTCGAAGCTTTCTTT
NA TRBJ1-1 TRBD1 TRBV2 CASRGTASMNTEAFF TGTGCCAGCAGAGGGACAGCTTCCATGAACACTGAAGCTTTCTTT
NA TRBJ1-5 NA TRBV5-4 CASSHGGIPNQPQHF TGTGCCAGCAGCCATGGAGGTATCCCTAATCAGCCCCAGCATTTT
once TRBJ1-2 NA TRBV11-2 CASSPGQIGYTF TGTGCCAGCAGCCCCGGACAGATTGGCTACACCTTC
NA TRBJ2-1 TRBD2 TRBV19 CASSIDWSGGLNEQFF TGTGCCAGTAGTATAGATTGGAGCGGGGGGTTGAATGAGCAGTTCTTC
NA TRBJ1-1 NA TRBV7-8 CASSPGRFRLEAFF TGTGCCAGCAGCCCCGGGAGGTTCAGACTTGAAGCTTTCTTT
NA TRBJ1-5 NA TRBV28 CASITAGFYQPQHF TGTGCCAGCATTACTGCAGGGTTCTATCAGCCCCAGCATTTT
NA TRBJ2-5 NA TRBV7-7 CASSQRGTPQETQYF TGTGCCAGCAGCCAACGGGGGACGCCTCAAGAGACCCAGTACTTC
NA TRBJ1-1 NA TRBV11-2 CASSPQQGEKNTEAFF TGTGCCAGCAGCCCTCAACAGGGAGAAAAGAACACTGAAGCTTTCTTT
NA TRBJ2-3 NA TRBV30 CAGFYRDSDTDTQYF TGTGCCGGATTCTACCGGGACTCAGACACAGATACGCAGTATTTT
NA TRBJ2-5 NA TRBV15 CATSRDGLQRPRETQYF TGTGCCACCAGCAGAGACGGACTACAGCGCCCCCGAGAGACCCAGTACTTC
NA TRBJ2-3 TRBD1 TRBV19 CASSIGTGGTDTQYF TGTGCCAGTAGTATAGGGACAGGGGGCACAGATACGCAGTATTTT
NA TRBJ2-2 TRBD2 TRBV28 CASVAGGRVTGELFF TGTGCCAGCGTAGCGGGGGGGCGGGTCACCGGGGAGCTGTTTTTT